A single sample is the source of the 29 T cell receptor beta chains below, sequenced in a study of CD8+ T cells in alopecia areata. Following RNA extraction, reverse transcription yielded cDNA that acted as the sequencing template. The repertoire was sequenced with immunoSEQ multiplex PCR; TCRdb's copy has only in-frame clones and lacks some. The sample has under 250,000 clones, more than 45% seen once; the top ten hold approximately 1.4%. Treatment described: oral pan-JAK inhibitor, 5-10 mg twice daily. The specimen comprised CD4+ T cells sorted from blood, sampled at week 4, from a patient treated with tofacitinib. The receptors shown here come from a human donor with alopecia areata.

In this sample, this clone turned up a few times. CDR3: CASSRGTSGGGDTQYF. The CDR3 DNA reads as TGCGCCAGCAGCCGGGGAACTAGCGGAGGAGGAGATACGCAGTATTTT. The gene calls are TRBV5-1 and TRBJ2-3; 8 bases agree with TRBD2. The V gene end was trimmed by 4 bases and the J gene end by 5 bases; junction bases not matched to a gene: 12. Per the germline V gene, CDR1 is SGHRS and CDR2 is YFSETQ. The CDR3 extends over 16 amino acids.

The rearrangement joins TRBV6-5 to TRBJ1-6; unclear D gene. Trimming took 4 bases from V and 7 from J, leaving 11 bases between them. Germline V gene lookup returns CDR1 MNHEY and CDR2 SVGAGI. The CDR3 totals 14 residues. This chain's CDR3 is CASSSRTENSPLHF. CDR3 sequence (DNA): TGTGCCAGCAGTTCCCGGACGGAGAATTCACCCCTCCACTTT.

The rearrangement joins TRBV2 to TRBJ2-3; D may be TRBD2 (5 bases). V shed 7 bases and J shed 2 bases, with 13 bases lying between them. CDR1 is SNHLY, CDR2 FYNNEI, per germline. The length of the CDR3 is 14 residues. CDR3 protein: CASIAGSITDTQYF. For the CDR3, the DNA is TGTGCCAGCATCGCGGGTTCTATCACAGATACGCAGTATTTT.

The CDR3 loop is CASSPRQDGGREQYF. CDR3 sequence (DNA): TGTGCCAGCAGCCCCAGGCAGGACGGGGGTCGCGAGCAGTACTTC. This sequence joins TRBV7-9 and TRBJ2-7; possibly TRBD2 for D (6 bases). The CDR3 totals 15 residues. Trimming took off 5 bases at V and 6 bases at J, with 20 bases between the two ends. Germline V gene sequence: CDR1 SEHNR, CDR2 FQNEAQ (reference sequence). The variable domain in full, with the rest retrieved from reference TRBV7-9 and TRBJ2-7, is DTGVSQNPRHKITKRGQNVTFRCDPISEHNRLYWYRQTLGQGPEFLTYFQNEAQLEKSRLLSDRFSAERPKGSFSTLEIQRTEQGDSAMYLCASSPRQDGGREQYFGPGTRLTVT.

As to this clone: Within the sample, other DNA sequences also encode this same CDR3. The V call is TRBV30, the J call TRBJ1-2; no firm D call. V lost 3 bases to trimming and J lost 5 bases, with 10 bases between them. This CDR3 is 12 amino acids long. The germline CDR1 and CDR2 sequences are GTSNPN and SVGIG (reference sequence). This CDR3 reads CAWSEQTYGYTF. Here the CDR3 DNA reads TGTGCCTGGAGCGAACAAACTTATGGCTACACCTTC.

The rearrangement uses TRBV5-1 and TRBJ2-7; D not resolved. Germline-derived CDR1 and CDR2 are SGHRS and YFSETQ. This CDR3 spans 12 amino acids. V was trimmed by 3 bases and J by 5 bases, leaving 9 bases between them. The CDR3 DNA reads as TGCGCCAGCAGCTCCCGAATAGACGAGCAGTACTTC. Protein product: CASSSRIDEQYF.

This clone was seen repeatedly, ten times or more. V and J are TRBV2 and TRBJ1-3; 7 positions agree with TRBD1. J was trimmed by 14 bases and V by 9 bases; bases with no gene match: 16. The germline V gene has CDR1 SNHLY and CDR2 FYNNEI. The length of the CDR3 is 13 residues. CDR3 protein: CASSPTGPQSVYF. Written as DNA, the CDR3 is TGTGCCAGTTCACCGACAGGGCCTCAATCCGTATATTTT.

The chain combines TRBV29-1 with TRBJ1-2; a possible D gene is TRBD1 (5 bases). The CDR3 totals 13 residues. Between the trimmed V and J ends, which lost 4 bases and 0 bases, there was a span of 9 bases. Germline V CDR1 and CDR2: SQVTM, ANQGSEA. CDR3 DNA sequence: TGCAGCGTTGGGGACCGCTCTAACTATGGCTACACCTTC. The encoded protein is CSVGDRSNYGYTF.

Of note for this clone: The same CDR3 is also encoded by other DNA sequences in this sample. V usage is TRBV29-1 and J usage is TRBJ1-2; possible D gene TRBD1, 5 bases. The CDR3 extends over 12 amino acids. The germline V and J ends were trimmed by 4 bases and 3 bases, with 9 bases remaining between them. The germline gives CDR1 SQVTM, CDR2 ANQGSEA. CDR3 coding DNA: TGCAGCGTTGTCGGGGGAGACTATGGCTACACCTTC. Translating gives CSVVGGDYGYTF.

J is TRBJ2-7 and V is TRBV4-3; 9 nucleotides align to TRBD2. The CDR3 is made up of 14 amino acids. Trimming at V came to 1 base and at J to 3 bases, leaving 1 base not matched to a gene. The germline CDR1 and CDR2 sequences are LGHNA and YSLEER. The CDR3 nucleotides read TGCGCCAGCAGCCAAGTGACTAGCGGCTACGAGCAGTACTTC. It encodes CASSQVTSGYEQYF.

This clone was counted between two and nine times. This chain links TRBV28 with TRBJ2-5; tentatively, D is TRBD2 (6 bases). The V and J ends lost 5 bases and 1 base respectively, with 11 bases between them. The germline CDR1 and CDR2 sequences are MDHEN and SYDVKM. CDR3 length: 14 residues. The CDR3 loop reads CASSLLTSQETQYF. CDR3 nucleotide sequence: TGTGCCAGCAGTCTCTTGACTAGCCAAGAGACCCAGTACTTC.

The CDR3 DNA reads TGTGCCAGCTCACCACCGAGCGGGGGGTATCGAGATACGCAGTATTTT. This gives the protein CASSPPSGGYRDTQYF. The chain links TRBV18 to TRBJ2-3, with 9 bases matching TRBD2. This CDR3 region has 16 residues. Germline-derived CDR1 and CDR2 are KGHSH and LQKENI. V dropped 0 bases and J dropped 5; count of bases not matched to a gene: 6.

The V and J genes are TRBV30 and TRBJ1-4; no clear D gene. The CDR3 is 10 residues long. The germline gives CDR1 GTSNPN, CDR2 SVGIG (reference sequence). V was pared by 5 bases and J by 7 bases, with 5 bases between. CDR3 residues: CAWGSEKLFF. Written as DNA, the CDR3 is TGTGCCTGGGGAAGTGAAAAACTGTTTTTT. Full variable domain (rest looked up from reference TRBV30 and TRBJ1-4): SQTIHQWPATLVQPVGSPLSLECTVEGTSNPNLYWYRQAAGRGLQLLFYSVGIGQISSEVPQNLSASRPQDRQFILSSKKLLLSDSGFYLCAWGSEKLFFGSGTQLSVL.

The chain employs TRBV2 and TRBJ2-3; D is possibly TRBD2 (5 bases). The germline CDR1 and CDR2 sequences are SNHLY and FYNNEI. V dropped 8 bases and J dropped 2 bases, with 20 bases sitting between them. The CDR3 is 16 amino acids. This CDR3 reads CASYWRRNGITDTQYF. The CDR3, as DNA: TGTGCCAGCTACTGGAGGCGGAACGGGATCACAGATACGCAGTATTTT.

This clone has only a few counts. The gene calls are TRBV29-1 and TRBJ2-1; the D gene could be TRBD1 or TRBD2 (5 bases each). The germline V and J ends were trimmed by 0 bases and 5 bases, with 23 bases remaining between them. The CDR3 is 18 residues long. Germline CDR1 is SQVTM and CDR2 is ANQGSEA. The CDR3: CSVEDLRAGTARDNEQFF. CDR3 nucleotide sequence: TGCAGCGTTGAAGATCTACGGGCCGGGACGGCCCGGGACAATGAGCAGTTCTTC.

Only one count was recorded for this clone. The V call is TRBV30, the J call TRBJ1-1; no clear D gene. The germline V and J ends were trimmed by 2 bases and 4 bases, with 11 bases remaining between them. Germline-derived CDR1 and CDR2 are GTSNPN and SVGIG (reference sequence). The CDR3 runs 13 residues. The CDR3 protein is CAWSRQEGTEAFF. The CDR3 DNA reads as TGTGCCTGGAGTCGGCAGGAGGGCACTGAAGCTTTCTTT. The complete variable domain, with remaining parts taken from reference TRBV30 and TRBJ1-1, reads SQTIHQWPATLVQPVGSPLSLECTVEGTSNPNLYWYRQAAGRGLQLLFYSVGIGQISSEVPQNLSASRPQDRQFILSSKKLLLSDSGFYLCAWSRQEGTEAFFGQGTRLTVV.

J is TRBJ1-1 and V is TRBV29-1; 9 bases are a match to TRBD1. The junction had 4 bases not matched to a gene; V was cut back by 7 bases and J by 4 bases. Germline V gene lookup returns CDR1 SQVTM and CDR2 ANQGSEA. The CDR3 is made up of 12 amino acids. CDR3 bases: TGCAGCGACGAGGACAGGGGCACTGAAGCTTTCTTT. Translated: CSDEDRGTEAFF. Full variable domain (rest looked up from reference TRBV29-1 and TRBJ1-1): SAVISQKPSRDICQRGTSLTIQCQVDSQVTMMFWYRQQPGQSLTLIATANQGSEATYESGFVIDKFPISRPNLTFSTLTVSNMSPEDSSIYLCSDEDRGTEAFFGQGTRLTVV.

This clone was observed a few times. The chain carries TRBV6-1 and TRBJ2-3; D ambiguous. The germline V and J ends were trimmed by 5 bases and 0 bases, with 0 bases remaining between them. The CDR3 totals 11 residues. Germline values: CDR1 MNHNS, CDR2 SASEGT. The CDR3 DNA sequence: TGTGCCAGCAGTAGCACAGATACGCAGTATTTT. As protein: CASSSTDTQYF.

This sequence joins TRBV2 and TRBJ1-2, with a weak D call TRBD1 (6 bases). Per the germline V gene, CDR1 is SNHLY and CDR2 is FYNNEI. V lost 6 bases and J 7 bases, leaving 21 bases between the germline ends. CDR3 length equals 15 residues. CDR3: CASRRGTSSNAGYTF. The CDR3, as DNA: TGTGCCAGCAGGCGCGGGACATCATCCAACGCTGGCTACACCTTC.

V gene TRBV18 combines with J gene TRBJ2-7; TRBD2 aligns across 7 bases. Germline CDR1 is KGHSH and CDR2 is LQKENI. The ends lost 2 bases at V and 3 bases at J; junction bases unmatched: 7. This CDR3 is built from 15 residues. CDR3: CASSPAGTGGYEQYF. The CDR3 DNA sequence: TGTGCCAGCTCACCAGCCGGGACGGGAGGCTACGAGCAGTACTTC.

The chain combines TRBV4-3 with TRBJ2-3; no firm D call. Germline V gives CDR1 LGHNA, CDR2 YSLEER. The V end lost 4 bases, the J end lost 0 bases, and 11 bases lay between the germline ends. The CDR3 loop spans 15 amino acids. The CDR3 spells CASSPQASSTDTQYF. In nucleotides, the CDR3 is TGCGCCAGCAGCCCCCAGGCGAGTAGCACAGATACGCAGTATTTT.

As regards this clone: Additional DNA sequences in this sample encode the identical CDR3. This CDR3 reads CASSEVNEQFF. The CDR3 coding sequence is TGTGCCAGCAGTGAGGTCAATGAGCAGTTCTTC. The chain joins TRBV2 to TRBJ2-1; D remains ambiguous. Trimming removed 3 bases from V and 6 bases from J, with 3 bases in between. The CDR3 loop spans 11 amino acids. Germline V gives CDR1 SNHLY, CDR2 FYNNEI.

The rearrangement uses TRBV2 and TRBJ2-7; perhaps TRBD2 as D (6 bases). CDR3 length: 12 residues. Germline V gives CDR1 SNHLY, CDR2 FYNNEI. Between the trimmed V and J ends, which lost 6 bases and 3 bases, there was a span of 9 bases. CDR3 nucleotide sequence: TGTGCCAGCAGCGGACTAAACTACGAGCAGTACTTC. Protein: CASSGLNYEQYF.

This clone has a handful of counts. The V gene is TRBV30, the J gene TRBJ2-5; D gene uncertain. The J call may be wrong; the DNA end is better matched by TRBJ2-7. CDR1 is GTSNPN, CDR2 SVGIG, per germline (reference sequence). CDR3 length equals 12 residues. The CDR3: CAWTKAGVEQYF. The CDR3 DNA sequence: TGTGCCTGGACTAAAGCTGGGGTCGAGCAGTACTTC.

This rearrangement joins TRBV7-9 to TRBJ2-3; the D is unclear. V lost 5 bases and J 2 bases, leaving 11 bases between the germline ends. CDR1 and CDR2 from the germline V gene are SEHNR and FQNEAQ (reference sequence). The CDR3 is 14 amino acids. The CDR3 nucleotides are TGTGCCAGCAGCCCGCAGGTACCCACAGATACGCAGTATTTT. Amino acids: CASSPQVPTDTQYF.

The DNA for the CDR3 is TGCGCCAGCAGCCAAGAGACAGGAGTGGGTTCACCCCTCCACTTT. This encodes CASSQETGVGSPLHF. This chain uses TRBV4-3 with TRBJ1-6; tentatively, D is TRBD1 (6 bases). V lost 0 bases to trimming and J lost 9 bases, with 12 bases between them. The CDR3 runs to 15 residues. Germline V CDR1 and CDR2: LGHNA, YSLEER.

CDR3 DNA sequence: TGTGCCAGCAGCGTTAGGCCCTACGAGCAGTACTTC. As protein: CASSVRPYEQYF. This rearrangement joins TRBV5-6 to TRBJ2-7; no clear D. Trimming stripped 4 bases from V and 2 bases from J, with 7 bases between. CDR1 SGHDT and CDR2 YYEEEE come from the germline V gene. The CDR3 runs 12 residues.

This CDR3 reads CASSVGRNEQFF. CDR3 in DNA: TGTGCCAGCAGTGTTGGCCGCAATGAGCAGTTCTTC. J is TRBJ2-1 and V is TRBV2; D is unresolved. Per the germline V gene, CDR1 is SNHLY and CDR2 is FYNNEI. CDR3 length: 12 residues. V was pared by 4 bases and J by 6 bases, with 7 bases between.

This clone was recorded at least ten times. The rearrangement uses TRBV7-2 and TRBJ1-6; maybe TRBD1 (6 bases). V lost 7 bases and J lost 1, with 11 bases in between. Germline CDR1 reads SGHTA; CDR2 reads FQGNSA. The CDR3 has 15 residues. CDR3 protein: CASTRGGSYNSPLHF. The CDR3 DNA reads TGTGCCAGCACCCGAGGGGGTTCCTATAATTCACCCCTCCACTTT.